The rows below give T cell receptor beta chains drawn from one sample of a study of T cells in localized non-small cell lung cancer. Sequenced by immunoSEQ multiplex PCR; TCRdb stores in-frame clones only, minus some. This repertoire shows approximately 28,000 clones, approximately 84% found once; its top ten account for 5% to 6.5%. The material sequenced was peripheral blood mononuclear cells, taken before any cancer treatment. The receptors originated from a man aged 40-75 years with stage III lung adenocarcinoma. CDR3s leave out the opening cysteine and the closing phenylalanine or tryptophan.

length	V	CDR3
8	TRBV11-2	ASGGIEAF
11	TRBV15	ATSISGTYGYT
12	TRBV7-2	ASSLGWSYNEQF
13	TRBV7-6	ASSLEARGENTQY
12	TRBV6-5	ASSYSPTGEKLF
10	TRBV28	ASTQGGQPQH
12	TRBV21-1	ASSGDKKNTEAF
12	TRBV6-5	ASSNRAGANVLT
15	TRBV11-2	ASSASRQGYSNQPQH
11	TRBV5-1	ASGTGAYNEQF
10	TRBV6-6	ASSPAVYGYT